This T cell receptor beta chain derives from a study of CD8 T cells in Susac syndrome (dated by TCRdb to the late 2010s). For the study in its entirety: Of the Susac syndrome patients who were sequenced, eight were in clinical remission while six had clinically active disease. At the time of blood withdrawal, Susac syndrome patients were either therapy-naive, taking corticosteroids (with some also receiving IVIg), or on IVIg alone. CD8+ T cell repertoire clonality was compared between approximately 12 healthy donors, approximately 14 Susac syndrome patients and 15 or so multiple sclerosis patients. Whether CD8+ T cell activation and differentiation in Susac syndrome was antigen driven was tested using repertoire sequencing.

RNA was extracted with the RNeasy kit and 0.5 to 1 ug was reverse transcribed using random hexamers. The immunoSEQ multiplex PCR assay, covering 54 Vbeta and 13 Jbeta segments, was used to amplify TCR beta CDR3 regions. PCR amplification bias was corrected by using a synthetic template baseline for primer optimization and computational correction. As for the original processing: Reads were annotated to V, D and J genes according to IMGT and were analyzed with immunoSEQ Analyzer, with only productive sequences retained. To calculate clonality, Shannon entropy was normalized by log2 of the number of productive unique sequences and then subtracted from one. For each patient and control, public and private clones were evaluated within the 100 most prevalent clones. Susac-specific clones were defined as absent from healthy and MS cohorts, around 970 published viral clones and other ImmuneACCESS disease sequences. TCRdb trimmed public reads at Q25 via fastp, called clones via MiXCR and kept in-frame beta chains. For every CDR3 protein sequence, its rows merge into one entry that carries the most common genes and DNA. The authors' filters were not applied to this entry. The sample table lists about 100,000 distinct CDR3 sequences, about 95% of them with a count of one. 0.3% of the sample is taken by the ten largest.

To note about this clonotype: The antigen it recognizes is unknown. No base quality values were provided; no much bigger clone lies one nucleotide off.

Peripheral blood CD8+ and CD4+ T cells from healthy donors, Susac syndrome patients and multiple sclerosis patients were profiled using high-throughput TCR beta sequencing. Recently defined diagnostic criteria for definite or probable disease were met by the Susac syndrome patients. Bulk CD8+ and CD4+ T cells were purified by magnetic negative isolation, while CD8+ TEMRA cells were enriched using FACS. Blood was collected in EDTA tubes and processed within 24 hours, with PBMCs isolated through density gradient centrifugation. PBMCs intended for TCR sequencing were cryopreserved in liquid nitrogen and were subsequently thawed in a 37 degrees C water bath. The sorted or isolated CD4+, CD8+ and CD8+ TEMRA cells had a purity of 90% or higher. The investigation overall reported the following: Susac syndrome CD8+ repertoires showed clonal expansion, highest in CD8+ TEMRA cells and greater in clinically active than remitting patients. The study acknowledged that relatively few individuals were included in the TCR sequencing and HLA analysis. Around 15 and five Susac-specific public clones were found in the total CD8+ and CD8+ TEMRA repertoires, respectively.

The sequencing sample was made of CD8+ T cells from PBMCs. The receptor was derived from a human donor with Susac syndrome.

The DNA sequence is TGCAGTGCTAGGGAGGACAGGGGTACCTACGAGCAGTACTTC. Its amino acids are CSAREDRGTYEQYF. Recombination connected TRBV20-1 to TRBJ2-7; TRBD1 agrees with 9 junctional bases. V has 3 bases trimmed and J has 2 bases trimmed; junction bases matching no gene number 5. Counted from cysteine to phenylalanine, this CDR3 has 14 amino acids. Only the CDR3 region is kept as DNA, spanning 42 bases read in frame from base 1. Per the germline V gene (reference sequence), DFQATT is the CDR1 and SNEGSKA is the CDR2.